The 14 T cell receptor beta chains below all came from one sample that was sequenced in a study of blood T cell repertoires in COVID-19 (dated by TCRdb to the early 2020s). Library creation used the immunoSEQ multiplex PCR assay. In TCRdb, the immuneACCESS table is reduced to in-frame sequences with V and J assigned. These tables do not hold every clone; where another copy was compared, an unresolved V gene accounts for under half, and the others remain unexplained. Counted in this sample were roughly 200,000 clones; approximately 80% of them appeared once. The top ten hold roughly 7.8% of the sample. The sequenced sample consisted of peripheral blood. Receptors originate from a woman older than 75 with COVID-19, enrolled during active disease.

This chain links TRBV11-3 with TRBJ2-1, with TRBD2 matching over 8 bases. V shed 4 bases, J shed 5 bases, and the junction held 4 bases outside the gene matches. The length of the CDR3 is 14 residues. Germline-derived CDR1 and CDR2 are SGHNT and YENEEA. The CDR3 is CASSSSGPNNEQFF. Written as DNA, the CDR3 is TGTGCCAGCAGCTCTAGCGGGCCTAACAATGAGCAGTTCTTC.

This clone was seen once. The rearrangement joins TRBV7-3 to TRBJ1-6; 7 nucleotides match TRBD1. Germline loops: CDR1 SGHTA, CDR2 FQGTGA. The CDR3 length is 14 residues. V was pared by 2 bases and J by 6 bases, with 1 base of the junction left unmatched. The CDR3 coding sequence is TGTGCCAGCAGCTTAGGGGACAGTAATTCACCCCTCCACTTT. Translating gives CASSLGDSNSPLHF.

The rearrangement links TRBV4-2 to TRBJ2-7, with D tentatively TRBD1 (5 bases). Trimming cost V 1 base and J 7 bases, with 11 bases left between them. Germline V gene sequence: CDR1 LGHNA, CDR2 YNFKEQ. The CDR3 totals 13 residues. CDR3 protein: CASSQAAGSEQYF. The CDR3 bases are TGTGCCAGCAGCCAAGCCGCAGGGTCAGAGCAGTACTTC.

The chain combines TRBV5-4 with TRBJ1-6; 7 bases align to TRBD1. With 0 bases clipped from V and 10 bases from J, the junction kept 10 bases outside the gene matches. In germline, CDR1 is SGHNT, CDR2 YYREEE (reference sequence). The CDR3 length is 16 residues. CDR3 protein: CASSLGGVQGRSPLHF. CDR3 nucleotides: TGTGCCAGCAGCTTGGGGGGGGTACAGGGGCGGTCACCCCTCCACTTT.

This clone is a singleton in its sample. The chain recombines TRBV7-3 with TRBJ2-7, with TRBD1 identical over 7 bases. The CDR3 extends over 13 amino acids. J was trimmed by 3 bases and V by 1 base; bases with no gene match: 0. Germline V lookup: CDR1 SGHTA, CDR2 FQGTGA. CDR3 region: CASSLNRGYEQYF. The CDR3 DNA sequence: TGTGCCAGCAGCTTAAACAGGGGCTACGAGCAGTACTTC.

The J gene is TRBJ1-2, the V gene TRBV3-1 (or the pseudogene TRBV3-2), with 7 bases lining up with TRBD1. The V gene's germline CDR1 is LGHDT and CDR2 YNNKEL (reference sequence). The CDR3 totals 17 residues. The junction had 13 bases not matched to a gene; V was cut back by 4 bases and J by 2 bases. The CDR3 loop is CASSLLWSAGGNYGYTF. In nucleotides, the CDR3 is TGTGCCAGCAGCCTCCTATGGAGCGCAGGGGGAAACTATGGCTACACCTTC.

The chain uses TRBV18 and TRBJ2-1; the match to TRBD2 covers 8 bases. The CDR3 length is 16 residues. The V gene's germline CDR1 is KGHSH and CDR2 LQKENI. Trimming cost V 3 bases and J 7 bases; bases outside gene matches: 11. Here the CDR3 reads CASSPYPSGGANEQFF. The CDR3 nucleotides read TGTGCCAGCTCACCGTACCCCTCCGGGGGGGCGAATGAGCAGTTCTTC. The whole variable domain, remainder taken from reference TRBV18 and TRBJ2-1, is NAGVMQNPRHLVRRRGQEARLRCSPMKGHSHVYWYRQLPEEGLKFMVYLQKENIIDESGMPKERFSAEFPKEGPSILRIQQVVRGDSAAYFCASSPYPSGGANEQFFGPGTRLTVL.

V usage is TRBV19 and J usage is TRBJ1-2; D is possibly TRBD1 (6 bases). Germline loops: CDR1 LNHDA, CDR2 SQIVND (reference sequence). This CDR3 spans 15 amino acids. V lost 5 bases, J lost 2 bases, and 15 bases lay in between. The CDR3 DNA follows: TGTGCCAGTAGTGGTCCGCGGGGGCGCAACTATGGCTACACCTTC. This sequence encodes CASSGPRGRNYGYTF.

The V and J genes are TRBV7-2 and TRBJ2-5; D ambiguous. CDR1 is SGHTA and CDR2 is FQGNSA in the germline V gene. This CDR3 has 14 amino acids. V was trimmed by 5 bases and J by 4 bases, leaving 14 bases between them. The CDR3 loop reads CASSDTKTGETQYF. CDR3 DNA sequence: TGTGCCAGCAGCGATACCAAAACGGGAGAGACCCAGTACTTC.

The gene calls are TRBV19 and TRBJ1-1; the match to TRBD1 covers 10 bases. V gave up 5 bases and J gave up 3 bases; unmatched junction bases: 6. This CDR3 is built from 15 residues. Germline V gives CDR1 LNHDA, CDR2 SQIVND (reference sequence). The CDR3 loop reads CASSSSGTGDTEAFF. The CDR3 DNA sequence: TGTGCCAGTAGTTCGTCCGGGACAGGGGACACTGAAGCTTTCTTT.

This chain links TRBV6-6 with TRBJ2-2; tentatively, D is TRBD2 (5 bases). The ends were cut back, 6 bases at V and 3 bases at J, with 11 bases in the middle. Germline loops: CDR1 MNHNY, CDR2 SVGAGI (reference sequence). This CDR3 is 14 amino acids long. CDR3 region: CASRRAADTGELFF. The CDR3 bases are TGTGCCAGCAGAAGGGCAGCGGACACCGGGGAGCTGTTTTTT.

The V and J genes are TRBV11-3 and TRBJ2-3, with 11 bases lining up with TRBD2. Trimming cost V 1 base and J 4 bases; bases outside gene matches: 4. This CDR3 comprises 16 residues. Germline CDR1 SGHNT, CDR2 YENEEA. The CDR3 loop reads CASSLGSGRAADTQYF. The DNA of the CDR3 is TGTGCCAGCAGCTTAGGTAGCGGGAGGGCCGCAGATACGCAGTATTTT.

CDR3 in amino acids: CASEGTGDLETQYF. The CDR3 coding sequence is TGTGCCAGTGAGGGAACGGGGGACTTAGAGACCCAGTACTTC. V gene TRBV19 combines with J gene TRBJ2-5, with a possible D match to TRBD2 (6 bases). The CDR3 runs 14 residues. Germline CDR1 LNHDA, CDR2 SQIVND (reference sequence). The germline V and J ends were trimmed by 8 bases and 4 bases, with 17 bases remaining between them.

V gene TRBV7-9 combines with J gene TRBJ2-1; 8 bases are shared with TRBD2. J gave up 7 bases and V 5 bases, and 10 bases lay outside the gene matches. This CDR3 is 15 amino acids long. Per germline, CDR1 SEHNR and CDR2 FQNEAQ (reference sequence). In DNA, the CDR3 is TGTGCCAGCAGCCCACGCGGCGGGGGGTTAAATGAGCAGTTCTTC. Translating it yields CASSPRGGGLNEQFF.